This T cell receptor beta chain was obtained from a study of OX40 agonist ivuxolimab in advanced cancers. The overall study: All patients had ivuxolimab intravenously every 2 weeks at 0.01 to 10 mg/kg.

A history of autoimmune disease or systemic immunosuppression excluded patients. The method was immunoSEQ multiplex PCR; TCRdb's version includes in-frame clones alone and lacks a portion of them. The data hold around 80,000 clones, with around 87% observed a single time. The CDR3 spans 13 residues. V lost 4 bases, J lost 3 bases, and 8 bases lay in between. CDR1 and CDR2 from the germline V gene are SGHNT and YYREEE (reference sequence). The clonotype comes from an adult with an advanced solid tumor such as melanoma, head and neck, liver or kidney cancer. This rearrangement joins TRBV5-4 to TRBJ1-5, with unresolved D. This material consisted of CD4+ or CD8+ T cells sorted from blood, taken in a trial of the OX40 agonist ivuxolimab. The CDR3, as DNA: TGTGCCAGCAGCACTGGACCCAATCAGCCCCAGCATTTT. It encodes CASSTGPNQPQHF.